This entry lists 19 T cell receptor beta chains sequenced from one sample in a study of CD4 T cells in relation to SARS-CoV-2 and coronaviruses. Unexposed donor CD4+ T cells date from about 2011-2018, before the COVID-19 pandemic. The cells were cultured for over eight days before CD4+ T cells were isolated. Assay: immunoSEQ multiplex PCR; the TCRdb copy retains only in-frame clones and omits some. The repertoire holds about 23,000 clones, with over 60% as singletons. Their cognate antigens are unknown. The sequenced sample consisted of CD4+ T cells from PBMCs, cultured in vitro. The receptors were gathered from a human donor in good health.

This clone was observed once. The chain uses TRBV28 and TRBJ2-2, with D maybe TRBD2 (5 bases). V was clipped by 7 bases and J by 4 bases, with 16 bases between them. The CDR3 is 15 amino acids. The V gene's germline CDR1 is MDHEN and CDR2 SYDVKM. DNA for the CDR3: TGTGCCAGCAAGCCTGACCCGGCGGGCACCGGGGAGCTGTTTTTT. Amino acid sequence: CASKPDPAGTGELFF.

V is TRBV7-2 and J is TRBJ2-7; TRBD1 aligns across 11 bases. CDR1 SGHTA and CDR2 FQGNSA come from the germline V gene. Trimming took 1 base from V and 4 from J; bases not matched to a gene: 3. The CDR3 is made up of 15 amino acids. CDR3 amino acids: CASSLVGTGGYEQYF. The DNA of the CDR3 is TGTGCCAGCAGCTTAGTTGGGACAGGGGGATACGAGCAGTACTTC.

The chain is built from TRBV5-6 and TRBJ2-7, with TRBD1 as a possible D gene (8 bases). This CDR3 is built from 14 residues. V was trimmed by 0 bases and J by 5 bases, leaving 12 bases between them. Germline V gives CDR1 SGHDT, CDR2 YYEEEE. The CDR3 protein is CASSLGTGTNEQYF. The CDR3 bases are TGTGCCAGCAGCTTGGGGACAGGGACTAACGAGCAGTACTTC.

This sequence joins TRBV5-1 and TRBJ2-1; D perhaps matches TRBD1 (6 bases). Germline V gives CDR1 SGHRS, CDR2 YFSETQ. V lost 2 bases to trimming and J lost 13 bases, with 19 bases between them. The CDR3 length is 14 residues. The CDR3 reads CASSFSSTGPYQFF. The CDR3 nucleotides are TGCGCCAGCAGCTTCTCATCGACAGGACCCTACCAGTTCTTC.

This chain connects TRBV10-3 to TRBJ1-1; D is unresolved. Germline CDR1 is ENHRY and CDR2 is SYGVKD. The CDR3 spans 15 residues. Trimming removed 2 bases at V and 1 base at J, with 11 bases between. The CDR3 coding sequence is TGTGCCATCAGTGAGATAGGGAGCGAGAACACTGAAGCTTTCTTT. It encodes CAISEIGSENTEAFF.

The CDR3 sequence: CASRGTANYGYTF. CDR3 nucleotide sequence: TGTGCCAGCAGAGGGACAGCCAACTATGGCTACACCTTC. The J gene is TRBJ1-2, the V gene TRBV12-3 or TRBV12-4; TRBD1 matches at 7 bases. V was pared by 6 bases and J by 2 bases, with 3 bases of the junction left unmatched. The CDR3 loop spans 13 amino acids.

The V and J genes are TRBV30 and TRBJ1-5; D might be TRBD1 (5 bases). There are 14 residues in the CDR3. The V gene's germline CDR1 is GTSNPN and CDR2 SVGIG (reference sequence). The V and J ends lost 0 bases and 7 bases respectively, with 13 bases between them. CDR3 coding DNA: TGTGCCTGGAGTGTGGCGGCAGGGAAACAGCCCCAGCATTTT. Protein: CAWSVAAGKQPQHF. Full variable domain (remainder filled in from reference TRBV30 and TRBJ1-5): SQTIHQWPATLVQPVGSPLSLECTVEGTSNPNLYWYRQAAGRGLQLLFYSVGIGQISSEVPQNLSASRPQDRQFILSSKKLLLSDSGFYLCAWSVAAGKQPQHFGDGTRLSIL.

The rearrangement uses TRBV6-5 and TRBJ1-1; D ambiguous. V shed 4 bases and J shed 8 bases, with 11 bases lying between them. This CDR3 is 12 amino acids long. CDR1 MNHEY and CDR2 SVGAGI come from the germline V gene. CDR3 residues: CASSSRYGEAFF. CDR3 DNA sequence: TGTGCCAGCAGTTCCAGGTACGGAGAAGCTTTCTTT.

The V and J genes are TRBV24-1 and TRBJ2-5; 11 nucleotides line up with TRBD2. CDR1 and CDR2 (germline): KGHDR, SFDVKD. The J segment lost 1 base and the V segment lost 4 bases, leaving 7 bases of the junction unmatched. The CDR3 runs 17 residues. The CDR3 region is CATSEPTSGGLQETQYF. DNA of the CDR3: TGTGCCACCAGTGAACCAACTAGCGGGGGACTCCAAGAGACCCAGTACTTC.

The chain has TRBV19 and TRBJ2-7; possibly TRBD1 or TRBD2 for D (6 bases each). Germline CDR1 is LNHDA and CDR2 is SQIVND (reference sequence). The CDR3 totals 15 residues. Trimming took off 2 bases at V and 3 bases at J, with 14 bases between the two ends. The CDR3 protein is CASSIRLQGGYEQYF. As DNA, the CDR3 is TGTGCCAGTAGTATAAGGCTACAGGGAGGCTACGAGCAGTACTTC.

The rearrangement joins TRBV18 to TRBJ2-7, with TRBD2 matching over 7 bases. The V and J ends lost 1 base and 2 bases, in that order; junction bases with no gene match: 2. Germline CDR1 and CDR2: KGHSH and LQKENI. This CDR3 region has 14 residues. CDR3 sequence (DNA): TGTGCCAGCTCACCACTAGCGGGCCCCTACGAGCAGTACTTC. This gives the protein CASSPLAGPYEQYF.

The chain employs TRBV19 and TRBJ2-1; 11 bases match TRBD2. Trimming cost V 5 bases and J 4 bases; bases outside gene matches: 13. Germline values: CDR1 LNHDA, CDR2 SQIVND (reference sequence). The CDR3 consists of 18 residues. CDR3 loop: CASSLLNRLAGGYNEQFF. CDR3 DNA: TGTGCCAGTAGTCTCCTGAATAGGCTAGCGGGAGGATACAATGAGCAGTTCTTC.

This chain connects TRBV28 to TRBJ1-1; no definite D call. Per the germline V gene, CDR1 is MDHEN and CDR2 is SYDVKM. V was cut by 4 bases and J by 5 bases, with 14 bases left in between. The CDR3 loop spans 14 amino acids. The CDR3 sequence is CASSSGSTETEAFF. Here the CDR3 DNA reads TGTGCCAGCAGTTCCGGGAGCACGGAGACTGAAGCTTTCTTT.

This clone was observed a few times. This chain links TRBV10-1 with TRBJ2-7; no clear D gene. From germline, CDR1 is WNHNN and CDR2 SYGVQD (reference sequence). Trimming stripped 5 bases from V and 1 base from J, with 6 bases between. CDR3 length: 12 amino acids. DNA for the CDR3: TGCGCCAGCAGTAAAAGGTCCTACGAGCAGTACTTC. It translates to CASSKRSYEQYF.

V usage is TRBV11-2 and J usage is TRBJ2-5, with D hard to call. This CDR3 comprises 13 residues. Trimming cost V 5 bases and J 7 bases, with 14 bases left between them. Germline CDR1 is SGHAT and CDR2 is FQNNGV. The CDR3 region is CASSARRDLTQYF. In DNA form, the CDR3 reads TGTGCCAGCAGCGCAAGAAGAGACTTGACCCAGTACTTC.

The gene calls are TRBV30 and TRBJ2-5, with 9 bases aligning to TRBD1. The CDR3 consists of 12 residues. Germline values: CDR1 GTSNPN, CDR2 SVGIG (reference sequence). With V trimmed by 7 bases and J by 1 base, 1 base remained unmatched. The CDR3 spells CALTGGQETQYF. The CDR3 DNA sequence: TGTGCCTTGACAGGGGGCCAAGAGACCCAGTACTTC.

The chain carries TRBV5-5 and TRBJ1-5; D remains unclear. Per germline, CDR1 SGHKS and CDR2 YYEKEE (reference sequence). This CDR3 is built from 16 residues. Deletions cut 4 bases from V and 0 bases from J, with 14 bases between. The CDR3 reads CASSPLPVDSNQPQHF. In nucleotides, the CDR3 is TGTGCCAGCAGCCCGTTGCCAGTCGATAGCAATCAGCCCCAGCATTTT.

This clone appeared a single time. The gene calls are TRBV19 and TRBJ1-6; 7 positions match TRBD1. CDR1 is LNHDA and CDR2 is SQIVND in the germline V gene (reference sequence). This CDR3 has 15 residues. Losses at the gene ends were 4 bases for V and 0 bases for J; bases not matched to a gene: 0. The CDR3 region has the DNA TGTGCCAGTAGTACAGGGGGCTCCTATAATTCACCCCTCCACTTT. Residues: CASSTGGSYNSPLHF.

The chain links TRBV5-1 to TRBJ2-2; 8 bases are a match to TRBD2. CDR1 and CDR2 (germline): SGHRS, YFSETQ. The CDR3 covers 15 residues. J gave up 6 bases and V 7 bases, and 11 bases lay outside the gene matches. The CDR3: CASSFVAGGPGELFF. CDR3 nucleotide sequence: TGCGCCAGCTCTTTCGTGGCGGGAGGCCCCGGGGAGCTGTTTTTT.